One and the same sample provided the 23 T cell receptor beta chains below, sequenced in a study of cytomegalovirus exposure and HLA in healthy donors. 13 Jbeta primers and 60 Vbeta primers were used for the PCR. Here immunoSEQ multiplex PCR was the method, and the copy in TCRdb shows in-frame clones only, minus some. The data contain tens of thousands of clones, 70% to 80% of them seen just once; the ten biggest clones take up roughly 7.9%. The sequencing input was PBMCs. The receptors were gathered from a woman aged 25-40 years in good health and CMV-seropositive.

This chain joins TRBV5-5 and TRBJ2-5; 10 nucleotides match TRBD1. The CDR3 loop spans 18 amino acids. Germline V gene lookup returns CDR1 SGHKS and CDR2 YYEKEE (reference sequence). Germline trimming cut 0 bases from V and 2 bases from J; bases unmatched to any gene: 10. CDR3 in amino acids: CASSLVVKGQGMQETQYF. For the CDR3, the DNA is TGTGCCAGCAGCTTGGTAGTGAAGGGACAGGGGATGCAAGAGACCCAGTACTTC.

This sequence joins TRBV30 and TRBJ1-1; 7 bases line up with TRBD1. The J segment lost 1 base and the V segment lost 1 base, leaving 6 bases of the junction unmatched. The CDR3 is made up of 15 amino acids. The germline V gene has CDR1 GTSNPN and CDR2 SVGIG (reference sequence). CDR3 amino acids: CAWSAKNRGNTEAFF. As DNA, the CDR3 is TGTGCCTGGAGTGCCAAGAACAGGGGGAACACTGAAGCTTTCTTT.

V and J are TRBV6-6 and TRBJ1-2, with D perhaps matching TRBD1 (6 bases). Germline loops: CDR1 MNHNY, CDR2 SVGAGI (reference sequence). V gave up 4 bases and J gave up 4 bases, with 13 bases separating them. CDR3 size: 14 residues. The CDR3, as DNA: TGTGCCAGCAGTTTAACAGGGCAGGGCTATGGCTACACCTTC. It yields the protein CASSLTGQGYGYTF.

The chain joins TRBV29-1 to TRBJ2-2, with 8 bases lining up with TRBD2. The CDR3 runs 16 residues. V dropped 4 bases and J dropped 5; count of bases not matched to a gene: 12. The germline V gene has CDR1 SQVTM and CDR2 ANQGSEA. The CDR3 DNA follows: TGCAGCGTTGCAAGCGGGAGTATTTATTTAACCGGGGAGCTGTTTTTT. Translation gives CSVASGSIYLTGELFF.

This clone was counted a single time. V usage is TRBV6-5 and J usage is TRBJ2-5; D is uncertain. Trimming shortened V by 1 base and J by 3 bases, and 6 bases separated the two germline ends. CDR3 length equals 13 residues. CDR1 and CDR2 (germline): MNHEY, SVGAGI. CDR3: CASSYYREETQYF. For the CDR3, the DNA is TGTGCCAGCAGTTACTACAGAGAAGAGACCCAGTACTTC.

Remarks on this clone: At one end, the junction sequence differs from germline, possibly due to a read error. The chain couples TRBV25-1 to TRBJ1-2; D might be TRBD1 (5 bases). There are 15 residues in the CDR3. The germline CDR1 and CDR2 sequences are MGHDK and SYGVNS. DNA for the CDR3: TGTGCCAGCAGTGAATATCGTGGGGGAGGCTATGGCTACCCCTTC. Translating gives CASSEYRGGGYGYPF.

This clone was seen a few times. The gene calls are TRBV5-4 and TRBJ1-2; 7 bases align to TRBD1. This CDR3 spans 15 amino acids. Germline V gives CDR1 SGHNT, CDR2 YYREEE (reference sequence). The trim removed 0 bases at V and 2 bases at J, leaving 4 bases unmatched. In nucleotides, the CDR3 is TGTGCCAGCAGCTTGGACGACAGGGAAAACTATGGCTACACCTTC. Translated: CASSLDDRENYGYTF.

V and J are TRBV7-7 and TRBJ2-2; 10 nucleotides line up with TRBD1. CDR3 length: 18 residues. The germline V gene has CDR1 SSHAT and CDR2 FNYEAQ (reference sequence). Germline trimming cut 4 bases from V and 0 bases from J; bases unmatched to any gene: 8. As DNA, the CDR3 is TGTGCCAGCAGCTCAACACAGACAGGGGGCTCGAACACCGGGGAGCTGTTTTTT. Protein sequence: CASSSTQTGGSNTGELFF. Using reference TRBV7-7 and TRBJ2-2 for the parts outside the CDR3, the full variable domain is GAGVSQSPRYKVTKRGQDVTLRCDPISSHATLYWYQQALGQGPEFLTYFNYEAQPDKSGLPSDRFSAERPEGSISTLTIQRTEQRDSAMYRCASSSTQTGGSNTGELFFGEGSRLTVL.

This clone has a single count. This chain connects TRBV11-3 to TRBJ2-1, with 8 positions matching TRBD1. The CDR3 has 15 amino acids. Germline loops: CDR1 SGHNT, CDR2 YENEEA. The V and J ends lost 0 bases and 4 bases, in that order; junction bases with no gene match: 2. The DNA of the CDR3 is TGTGCCAGCAGCTTAGAGGGACAGGCTTACAATGAGCAGTTCTTC. Its translation: CASSLEGQAYNEQFF.

The V and J genes are TRBV5-4 and TRBJ2-5; 7 nucleotides align to TRBD2. From germline, CDR1 is SGHNT and CDR2 YYREEE (reference sequence). The J segment lost 5 bases and the V segment lost 5 bases, leaving 9 bases of the junction unmatched. This CDR3 comprises 14 residues. As DNA, the CDR3 is TGTGCCAGCAGGATAGCGGGTTTGGGGGAGACCCAGTACTTC. Its protein is CASRIAGLGETQYF.

V gene TRBV28 combines with J gene TRBJ2-5, with TRBD1 matching over 7 bases. V lost 5 bases and J lost 1; bases outside the gene matches: 4. The germline V gene has CDR1 MDHEN and CDR2 SYDVKM. The CDR3 covers 14 residues. This CDR3 reads CASSPGQSQETQYF. CDR3 DNA: TGTGCCAGCAGTCCGGGACAGAGCCAAGAGACCCAGTACTTC.

The chain uses TRBV11-3 and TRBJ2-6, with 7 bases aligning to TRBD1. The CDR3 extends over 18 amino acids. J gave up 4 bases and V 3 bases, and 12 bases lay outside the gene matches. Germline CDR1 SGHNT, CDR2 YENEEA. CDR3 amino acids: CASSFEGQLSSGANVLTF. CDR3 DNA sequence: TGTGCCAGCAGCTTTGAGGGACAGCTCAGTTCAGGGGCCAACGTCCTGACTTTC.

This clone has just a few counts. The chain carries TRBV29-1 and TRBJ1-1; no clear D. V shed 4 bases and J shed 5 bases, with 14 bases lying between them. CDR3 size: 13 residues. Germline V lookup: CDR1 SQVTM, CDR2 ANQGSEA. Written as DNA, the CDR3 is TGCAGCGTTGGACCTCCGGGTAGGACTGAAGCTTTCTTT. It yields the protein CSVGPPGRTEAFF.

J is TRBJ2-5 and V is TRBV4-1, with 7 bases identical to TRBD1. This CDR3 is 16 amino acids long. Germline V gene lookup returns CDR1 MGHRA and CDR2 YSYEKL. V shed 3 bases and J 3 bases; nucleotides not matched to a gene: 10. The chain's CDR3 is CASSHATGTAKETQYF. CDR3 bases: TGCGCCAGCAGCCATGCGACCGGGACAGCCAAAGAGACCCAGTACTTC.

Note on this clone: A junction end diverges from the germline sequence, so it may reflect a read error. The rearrangement uses TRBV6-1 and TRBJ2-7; TRBD1 agrees at 8 bases. The CDR3 runs 13 residues. Germline CDR1 MNHNS, CDR2 SASEGT. The CDR3, as DNA: TGTTCCAGCAGTTCGGGACAGGCCTACGAGCAGTACTTC. As protein: CSSSSGQAYEQYF.

The rearrangement links TRBV7-6 to TRBJ2-2; 7 bases align to TRBD1. The V segment lost 1 base and the J segment 5 bases; nucleotides outside the gene matches: 7. Germline CDR1 reads SGHVS; CDR2 reads FNYEAQ. The CDR3 is 16 residues long. CDR3 residues: CASSLEGALKTGELFF. CDR3 DNA: TGTGCCAGCAGCTTAGAGGGGGCGCTGAAAACCGGGGAGCTGTTTTTT.

V usage is TRBV28 and J usage is TRBJ1-3; D is undetermined. This CDR3 contains 14 residues. Germline V gene sequence: CDR1 MDHEN, CDR2 SYDVKM. With 3 bases removed from V and 0 bases from J, the gap between germline ends came to 6 bases. CDR3 region: CASSFGSSGNTIYF. The CDR3 DNA reads as TGTGCCAGCAGTTTTGGGAGCTCTGGAAACACCATATATTTT.

This clone was seen a handful of times. The chain employs TRBV7-9 and TRBJ2-7; 7 positions agree with TRBD1. CDR3 length equals 14 residues. CDR1 and CDR2 from the germline V gene are SEHNR and FQNEAQ (reference sequence). With 5 bases clipped from V and 2 bases from J, the junction kept 6 bases outside the gene matches. CDR3 in DNA: TGTGCCAGCAGCACCAAGACAGGGACCTACGAGCAGTACTTC. Translation gives CASSTKTGTYEQYF.

This CDR3 is CASSFFVGAANTGELFF. The CDR3 DNA follows: TGTGCCAGCAGCTTTTTTGTGGGGGCAGCGAACACCGGGGAGCTGTTTTTT. The chain links TRBV5-6 to TRBJ2-2; D is possibly TRBD1 (6 bases). V lost 2 bases and J 0 bases, leaving 14 bases between the germline ends. Germline values: CDR1 SGHDT, CDR2 YYEEEE. This CDR3 contains 17 residues.

The chain links TRBV5-1 to TRBJ2-3; 12 nucleotides line up with TRBD2. The germline CDR1 and CDR2 sequences are SGHRS and YFSETQ. The CDR3 totals 19 residues. Unmatched junction bases numbered 8, after V lost 0 bases and J lost 0 bases. The CDR3 loop reads CASSLVSLAGGLSTDTQYF. The CDR3 DNA sequence: TGCGCCAGCAGCTTGGTTAGTCTAGCGGGAGGGCTAAGCACAGATACGCAGTATTTT.

This clone occurred a few times. The chain links TRBV30 to TRBJ2-2, with D possibly being TRBD2 (6 bases). Trimming stripped 2 bases from V and 3 bases from J, with 13 bases between. The germline gives CDR1 GTSNPN, CDR2 SVGIG (reference sequence). This CDR3 is built from 15 residues. CDR3 protein: CAWSSGEADTGELFF. The CDR3 DNA is TGTGCCTGGAGTAGTGGGGAGGCGGACACCGGGGAGCTGTTTTTT.

CDR3 nucleotide sequence: TGTGCCAGCACCCGGGATCGGACGTCCGAGCAGTACTTC. It specifies CASTRDRTSEQYF. J is TRBJ2-7 and V is TRBV2; D perhaps matches TRBD2 (5 bases). Per germline, CDR1 SNHLY and CDR2 FYNNEI. The CDR3 runs to 13 residues. Trimming shortened V by 7 bases and J by 6 bases, and 16 bases separated the two germline ends.

In the case of this clone: An end of the junction differs from the germline gene, which may be a read error. The chain is built from TRBV7-9 and TRBJ2-2, with 7 bases fitting TRBD1. Looked up from germline, CDR1 is SEHNR and CDR2 is FQNEAQ (reference sequence). CDR3 length: 15 amino acids. The CDR3 reads CSSSPRQGWTGELFF. CDR3 nucleotides: TGTTCCAGCAGCCCCCGACAGGGTTGGACCGGGGAGCTGTTTTTT. The variable domain in full, completed from reference TRBV7-9 and TRBJ2-2, reads DTGVSQNPRHKITKRGQNVTFRCDPISEHNRLYWYRQTLGQGPEFLTYFQNEAQLEKSRLLSDRFSAERPKGSFSTLEIQRTEQGDSAMYLCSSSPRQGWTGELFFGEGSRLTVL.